These 25 T cell receptor beta chains were sequenced from one sample in a study of shared clonotypes between healthy human individuals. Generated by immunoSEQ multiplex PCR, the TCRdb table keeps only in-frame clones and is missing some. The sample has around 500,000 clones, 78% seen once; the top ten hold around 12%. Sequences were obtained from PBMCs. These receptors came from a woman aged 40 to 49 in good health. Some clones in this sample may be carry-over from other donors' samples.

V is TRBV4-1 and J is TRBJ2-7, with 10 bases lining up with TRBD1. The length of the CDR3 is 17 residues. With V trimmed by 0 bases and J by 3 bases, 8 bases remained unmatched. Germline V gene data show CDR1 as MGHRA and CDR2 as YSYEKL. The CDR3 DNA sequence: TGCGCCAGCAGCCAAGATCGACAGGGGGCGCGGAGCTACGAGCAGTACTTC. Its protein is CASSQDRQGARSYEQYF.

The chain is built from TRBV7-3 and TRBJ2-3; 14 positions agree with TRBD2. V shed 4 bases, J shed 2 bases, and the junction held 2 bases outside the gene matches. Germline V CDR1 and CDR2: SGHTA, FQGTGA. The CDR3 sequence is 16 residues long. The CDR3 region is CASSSGLAGATDTQYF. The CDR3 DNA is TGTGCCAGCAGCTCGGGACTAGCGGGAGCCACAGATACGCAGTATTTT. Full variable domain (rest looked up from reference TRBV7-3 and TRBJ2-3): GAGVSQTPSNKVTEKGKYVELRCDPISGHTALYWYRQSLGQGPEFLIYFQGTGAADDSGLPNDRFFAVRPEGSVSTLKIQRTERGDSAVYLCASSSGLAGATDTQYFGPGTRLTVL.

The gene calls are TRBV18 and TRBJ2-2, with 12 bases identical to TRBD2. Germline loops: CDR1 KGHSH, CDR2 LQKENI. This CDR3 has 17 residues. Losses at the gene ends were 2 bases for V and 1 base for J; bases not matched to a gene: 2. The CDR3 is CASSPRTSGMNTGELFF. The CDR3 nucleotides read TGTGCCAGCTCACCAAGGACTAGCGGGATGAACACCGGGGAGCTGTTTTTT.

The chain carries TRBV19 and TRBJ2-7, with 11 bases identical to TRBD1. The V gene end was trimmed by 6 bases and the J gene end by 12 bases; junction bases not matched to a gene: 13. Per the germline V gene, CDR1 is LNHDA and CDR2 is SQIVND (reference sequence). CDR3 size: 14 residues. The CDR3 is CASSAGTGGKGLYF. CDR3 nucleotide sequence: TGTGCCAGTAGCGCCGGGACAGGGGGGAAAGGTCTGTACTTC. The full variable domain, completed using reference TRBV19 and TRBJ2-7, is DGGITQSPKYLFRKEGQNVTLSCEQNLNHDAMYWYRQDPGQGLRLIYYSQIVNDFQKGDIAEGYSVSREKKESFPLTVTSAQKNPTAFYLCASSAGTGGKGLYFGPGTRLTVT.

This chain joins TRBV5-4 and TRBJ2-7; TRBD2 aligns across 8 bases. The CDR3 length is 13 residues. J gave up 7 bases and V 2 bases, and 5 bases lay outside the gene matches. The germline V gene encodes CDR1 SGHNT and CDR2 YYREEE (reference sequence). The CDR3, as DNA: TGTGCCAGCAGCTTCGGACGGGAGGGAGAGCAGTACTTC. Translated: CASSFGREGEQYF.

V is TRBV7-2 and J is TRBJ2-7; D might be TRBD2 (5 bases). The V gene's germline CDR1 is SGHTA and CDR2 FQGNSA. The CDR3 is 14 amino acids. The germline V and J ends were trimmed by 5 bases and 6 bases, with 17 bases remaining between them. Here the CDR3 reads CASSPGEFASEQYF. CDR3 coding DNA: TGTGCCAGCAGCCCCGGGGAGTTTGCCTCCGAGCAGTACTTC.

A remark on this clone: Different DNA sequences within this sample yield the same CDR3. V usage is TRBV9 and J usage is TRBJ2-7; the D is unclear. The CDR3 is 14 residues long. Trimming left V 0 bases short and J 0 bases short, with 7 bases between. Germline CDR1 and CDR2: SGDLS and YYNGEE. In DNA form, the CDR3 reads TGTGCCAGCAGCGTAGGTCCGAGCTCCTACGAGCAGTACTTC. This gives the protein CASSVGPSSYEQYF.

The chain links TRBV30 to TRBJ2-7; no clear D. This CDR3 is 12 amino acids long. CDR1 is GTSNPN, CDR2 SVGIG, per germline (reference sequence). The V and J ends lost 1 base and 9 bases respectively, with 13 bases between them. The DNA of the CDR3 is TGTGCCTGGAGTGAATTGAATTTCGTGCAGTACTTC. It is translated as CAWSELNFVQYF.

This clone is a singleton in its sample. The chain employs TRBV6-1 and TRBJ1-2; no reliable D call. CDR3 size: 15 residues. Per germline, CDR1 MNHNS and CDR2 SASEGT. Trimming took 2 bases from V and 7 from J, leaving 17 bases between them. The CDR3 loop reads CASSETRPAASGYTF. The CDR3 region has the DNA TGTGCCAGCAGTGAAACTCGGCCGGCAGCGAGTGGCTACACCTTC.

The rearrangement uses TRBV14 and TRBJ1-4, with D perhaps matching TRBD1 (6 bases). Trimming left V 4 bases short and J 4 bases short, with 13 bases between. Germline lookup yields CDR1 SGHDN and CDR2 FVKESK. CDR3 length equals 15 residues. DNA for the CDR3: TGTGCCAGCAGCCGACCGACAGGCGGTAATGAAAAACTGTTTTTT. This translates into CASSRPTGGNEKLFF.

The J gene is TRBJ1-5, the V gene TRBV14; 9 bases are a match to TRBD1. The CDR3 has 16 amino acids. The V segment lost 3 bases and the J segment 4 bases; nucleotides outside the gene matches: 7. Germline V gene lookup returns CDR1 SGHDN and CDR2 FVKESK. CDR3 in DNA: TGTGCCAGCAGCCAGGGACAGGGTACGTGGAATCAGCCCCAGCATTTT. Its translation is CASSQGQGTWNQPQHF.

The CDR3 region has the DNA TGTGCCAGCAGCTTGGGGACCCCGTACTTC. Encoded protein: CASSLGTPYF. V gene TRBV5-8 combines with J gene TRBJ2-7, with D uncertain. The length of the CDR3 is 10 residues. Germline values: CDR1 SGHTS, CDR2 YDEGEE. Trimming pared 0 bases from V and 12 bases from J, leaving 7 bases between.

This rearrangement joins TRBV5-1 to TRBJ2-7; D unresolved. Germline assignment: CDR1 SGHRS and CDR2 YFSETQ. V lost 4 bases and J 0 bases, leaving 14 bases between the germline ends. The CDR3 is 15 residues long. CDR3: CASSRGPGSSYEQYF. CDR3 coding DNA: TGCGCCAGCAGCCGTGGGCCTGGTAGCTCCTACGAGCAGTACTTC. Full variable domain (outside the CDR3, taken from reference TRBV5-1 and TRBJ2-7): KAGVTQTPRYLIKTRGQQVTLSCSPISGHRSVSWYQQTPGQGLQFLFEYFSETQRNKGNFPGRFSGRQFSNSRSEMNVSTLELGDSALYLCASSRGPGSSYEQYFGPGTRLTVT.

This chain links TRBV18 with TRBJ1-1; TRBD1 might be the D (6 bases). The CDR3 is 12 residues long. CDR1 and CDR2 from the germline V gene are KGHSH and LQKENI. The V gene lost 2 bases and the J gene lost 8 bases, with 9 bases spanning the gap. CDR3 residues: CASSPYRAEAFF. The DNA for the CDR3 is TGTGCCAGCTCACCATACAGGGCAGAAGCTTTCTTT.

This chain uses TRBV9 with TRBJ2-7, with TRBD2 matching 11 bases. The V and J ends lost 3 bases and 2 bases, in that order; junction bases with no gene match: 1. The CDR3 loop spans 14 amino acids. Germline V CDR1 and CDR2: SGDLS, YYNGEE. The DNA of the CDR3 is TGTGCCAGCAGCGAACTAGCGGGAGCCTACGAGCAGTACTTC. Protein sequence: CASSELAGAYEQYF.

This clone appeared once. The gene calls are TRBV4-2 and TRBJ2-5, with D tentatively TRBD1 (6 bases). V was shortened by 4 bases and J by 2 bases, with 14 bases between the two germline ends. Germline V gene data show CDR1 as LGHNA and CDR2 as YNFKEQ. This CDR3 spans 15 amino acids. The CDR3: CASSLRQAPQETQYF. In DNA form, the CDR3 reads TGTGCCAGCAGCCTAAGACAGGCCCCACAAGAGACCCAGTACTTC.

V gene TRBV19 combines with J gene TRBJ2-6, with a tentative D call TRBD1 (5 bases). V dropped 4 bases and J dropped 1 base, with 20 bases sitting between them. This CDR3 is 19 amino acids long. The germline CDR1 and CDR2 sequences are LNHDA and SQIVND (reference sequence). The CDR3 nucleotides read TGTGCCAGTAGTAAGGATGGGGCCTCCACTACATCTGGGGCCAACGTCCTGACTTTC. Its protein product is CASSKDGASTTSGANVLTF.

V and J are TRBV7-8 and TRBJ2-7, with D possibly being TRBD2 (5 bases). This CDR3 is built from 13 residues. Germline V gene lookup returns CDR1 SGHVS and CDR2 FQNEAQ. The V and J ends lost 5 bases and 4 bases respectively, with 12 bases between them. CDR3 protein: CASSTALGYEQYF. The CDR3 DNA reads as TGTGCCAGCAGCACGGCACTAGGGTACGAGCAGTACTTC.

This sequence joins TRBV15 and TRBJ1-1, with no clear D. This CDR3 is 15 amino acids long. V was pared by 1 base and J by 0 bases, with 9 bases between. Germline CDR1 LNHNV, CDR2 YYDKDF (reference sequence). The CDR3, as DNA: TGTGCCACCAGCAGAGCGGCCAACATGAACACTGAAGCTTTCTTT. It is translated as CATSRAANMNTEAFF.

A few counts support this clone. The chain carries TRBV11-2 and TRBJ2-7; 8 bases are a match to TRBD1. The CDR3 totals 15 residues. Germline CDR1 SGHAT, CDR2 FQNNGV. Trimming took 3 bases from V and 5 from J; bases not matched to a gene: 9. The CDR3 DNA sequence: TGTGCCAGCAGCTTGGCCGCAGGGGGCGGGGACGAGCAGTACTTC. Translating it yields CASSLAAGGGDEQYF.

The V call is TRBV10-3, the J call TRBJ2-1; no reliable D call. The CDR3 is 12 residues long. Germline CDR1 and CDR2: ENHRY and SYGVKD. Trimming shortened V by 2 bases and J by 6 bases, and 5 bases separated the two germline ends. The CDR3 nucleotides are TGTGCCATCAGTGAGAGGTCCAATGAGCAGTTCTTC. Translating gives CAISERSNEQFF.

This clone appeared a few times. DNA for the CDR3: TGTGCCAGCAGCGGAACAGGGGCCAGGGTTTTGGAGCAGTTCTTC. It specifies CASSGTGARVLEQFF. The rearrangement joins TRBV9 to TRBJ2-1, with TRBD1 matching over 7 bases. Looked up from germline, CDR1 is SGDLS and CDR2 is YYNGEE. The CDR3 is 15 residues long. V lost 3 bases, J lost 10 bases, and 13 bases stayed unmatched.

The chain uses TRBV6-5 and TRBJ2-2; TRBD1 aligns across 7 bases. Germline-derived CDR1 and CDR2 are MNHEY and SVGAGI. J was trimmed by 7 bases and V by 7 bases; bases with no gene match: 9. The CDR3 has 14 residues. CDR3 sequence (DNA): TGTGCCAGCAATCGACAGGGATTATTCGGGGAGCTGTTTTTT. Translated: CASNRQGLFGELFF.

The rearrangement links TRBV2 to TRBJ1-1; D is undetermined. The germline V and J ends were trimmed by 6 bases and 0 bases, with 8 bases remaining between them. CDR1 is SNHLY, CDR2 FYNNEI, per germline. CDR3 length: 13 residues. CDR3: CASRGNMNTEAFF. The DNA for the CDR3 is TGTGCCAGCAGGGGAAACATGAACACTGAAGCTTTCTTT. Full variable domain (remainder filled in from reference TRBV2 and TRBJ1-1): EPEVTQTPSHQVTQMGQEVILRCVPISNHLYFYWYRQILGQKVEFLVSFYNNEISEKSEIFDDQFSVERPDGSNFTLKIRSTKLEDSAMYFCASRGNMNTEAFFGQGTRLTVV.

The chain recombines TRBV15 with TRBJ2-5; D ambiguous. The germline CDR1 and CDR2 sequences are LNHNV and YYDKDF (reference sequence). CDR3 size: 13 residues. The V and J ends lost 9 bases and 5 bases respectively, with 16 bases between them. The CDR3 sequence: CATSPRIEETQYF. CDR3 DNA: TGTGCCACAAGCCCCCGTATTGAGGAGACCCAGTACTTC. Variable domain in full (rest from reference TRBV15 and TRBJ2-5): DAMVIQNPRYQVTQFGKPVTLSCSQTLNHNVMYWYQQKSSQAPKLLFHYYDKDFNNEADTPDNFQSRRPNTSFCFLDIRSPGLGDTAMYLCATSPRIEETQYFGPGTRLLVL.